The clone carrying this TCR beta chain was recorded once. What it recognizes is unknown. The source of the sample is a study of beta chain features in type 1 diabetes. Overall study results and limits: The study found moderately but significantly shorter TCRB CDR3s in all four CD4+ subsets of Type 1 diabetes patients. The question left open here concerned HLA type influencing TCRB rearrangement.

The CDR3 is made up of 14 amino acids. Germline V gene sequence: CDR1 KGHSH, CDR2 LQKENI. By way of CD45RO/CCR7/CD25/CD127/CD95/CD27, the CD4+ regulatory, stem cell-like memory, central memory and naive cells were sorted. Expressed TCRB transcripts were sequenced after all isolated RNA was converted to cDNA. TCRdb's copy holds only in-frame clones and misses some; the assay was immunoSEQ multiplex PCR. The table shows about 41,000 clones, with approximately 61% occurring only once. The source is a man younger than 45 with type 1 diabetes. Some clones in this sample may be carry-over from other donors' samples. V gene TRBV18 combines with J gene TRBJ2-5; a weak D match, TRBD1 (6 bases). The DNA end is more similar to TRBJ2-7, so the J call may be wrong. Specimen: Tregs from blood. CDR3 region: CASSPSGQTYEQYF. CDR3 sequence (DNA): TGTGCCAGCTCACCGTCCGGACAGACCTACGAGCAGTACTTC.